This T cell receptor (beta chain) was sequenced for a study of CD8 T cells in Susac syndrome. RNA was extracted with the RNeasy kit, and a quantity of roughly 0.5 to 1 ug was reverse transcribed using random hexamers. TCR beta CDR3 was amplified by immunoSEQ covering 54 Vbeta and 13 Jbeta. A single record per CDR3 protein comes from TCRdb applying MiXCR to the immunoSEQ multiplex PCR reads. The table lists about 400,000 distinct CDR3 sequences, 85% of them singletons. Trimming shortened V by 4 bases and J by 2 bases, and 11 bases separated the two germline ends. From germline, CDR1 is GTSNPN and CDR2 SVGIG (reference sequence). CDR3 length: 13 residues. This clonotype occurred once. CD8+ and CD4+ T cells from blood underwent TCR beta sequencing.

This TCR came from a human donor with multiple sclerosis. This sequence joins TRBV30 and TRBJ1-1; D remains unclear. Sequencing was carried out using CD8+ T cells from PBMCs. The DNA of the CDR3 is TGTGCCTGGACCCGGGCCGCTAACACTGAAGCTTTCTTT. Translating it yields CAWTRAANTEAFF. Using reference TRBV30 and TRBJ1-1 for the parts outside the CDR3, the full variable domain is SQTIHQWPATLVQPVGSPLSLECTVEGTSNPNLYWYRQAAGRGLQLLFYSVGIGQISSEVPQNLSASRPQDRQFILSSKKLLLSDSGFYLCAWTRAANTEAFFGQGTRLTVV.